Shown below are 2 T cell receptor beta chains from a single sample sequenced in a study of T cell changes during pregnancy in multiple sclerosis. Produced via immunoSEQ multiplex PCR; TCRdb's table is partial and in-frame only. The data hold about 40,000 clones, with about 91% observed a single time. This specimen consisted of CD4+ T cells from peripheral blood mononuclear cells, obtained in the third trimester of pregnancy. These receptors all stem from a female donor in good health, enrolled as a control in a pregnancy study.

This clone was recorded a few times. V usage is TRBV6-6 and J usage is TRBJ1-6; 11 bases align to TRBD1. V was pared by 5 bases and J by 5 bases, with 5 bases of the junction left unmatched. The CDR3 length is 16 residues. CDR1 and CDR2 (germline): MNHNY, SVGAGI (reference sequence). DNA for the CDR3: TGTGCCAGCAGTACTACGGACAGGGGGCATAATTCACCCCTCCACTTT. As protein: CASSTTDRGHNSPLHF.

This clone appeared a few times. The gene calls are TRBV11-2 and TRBJ2-7, with 7 nucleotides matching TRBD2. The CDR3 runs 15 residues. Germline V CDR1 and CDR2: SGHAT, FQNNGV. V lost 3 bases, J lost 0 bases, and 5 bases stayed unmatched. The CDR3 bases are TGTGCCAGCAGCTTGGGACTAACGAGCTCCTACGAGCAGTACTTC. This codes for CASSLGLTSSYEQYF.